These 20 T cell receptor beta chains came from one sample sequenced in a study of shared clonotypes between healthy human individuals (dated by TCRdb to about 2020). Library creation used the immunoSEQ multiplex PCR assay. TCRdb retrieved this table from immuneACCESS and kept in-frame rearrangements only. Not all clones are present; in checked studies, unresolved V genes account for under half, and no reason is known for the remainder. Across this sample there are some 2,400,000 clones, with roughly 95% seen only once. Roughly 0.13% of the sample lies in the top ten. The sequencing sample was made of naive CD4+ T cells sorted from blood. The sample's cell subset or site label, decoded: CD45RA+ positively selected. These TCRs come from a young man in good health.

In DNA form, the CDR3 reads TGTGCCAGGGGAGGGCGAGACAATCAGCCCCAGCATTTT. Translation: CARGGRDNQPQHF. The V and J genes are TRBV2 and TRBJ1-5, with D uncertain. CDR1 is SNHLY, CDR2 FYNNEI, per germline. This CDR3 is built from 13 residues. Trimming removed 9 bases at V and 3 bases at J, with 12 bases between.

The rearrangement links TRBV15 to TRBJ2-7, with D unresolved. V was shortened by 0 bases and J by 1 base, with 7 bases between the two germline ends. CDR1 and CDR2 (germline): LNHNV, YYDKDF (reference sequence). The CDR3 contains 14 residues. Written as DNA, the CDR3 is TGTGCCACCAGCAGAGACCTAGGGTCCTACGAGCAGTACTTC. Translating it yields CATSRDLGSYEQYF.

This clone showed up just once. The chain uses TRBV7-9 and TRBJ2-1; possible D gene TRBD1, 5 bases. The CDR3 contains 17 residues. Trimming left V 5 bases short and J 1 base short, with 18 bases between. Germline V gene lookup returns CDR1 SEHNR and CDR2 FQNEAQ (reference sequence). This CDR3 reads CASSPKPTGGSYNEQFF. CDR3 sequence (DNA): TGTGCCAGCAGCCCCAAACCAACAGGTGGATCCTACAATGAGCAGTTCTTC.

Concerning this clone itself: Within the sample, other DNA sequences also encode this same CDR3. Written as DNA, the CDR3 is TGTGCCTGGAGTGTACCAGGCTCCTATGGCTACACCTTC. Translation: CAWSVPGSYGYTF. V usage is TRBV30 and J usage is TRBJ1-2; D remains ambiguous. The CDR3 consists of 13 residues. Trimming removed 0 bases at V and 4 bases at J, with 9 bases between. Germline CDR1 and CDR2: GTSNPN and SVGIG (reference sequence).

The CDR3 DNA reads as TGTGCTGCAACGGGGGGAGAGCAAGAGACCCAGTACTTC. Translating gives CAATGGEQETQYF. The chain is built from TRBV18 and TRBJ2-5, with 7 bases fitting TRBD2. CDR3 length equals 13 residues. Germline V gene lookup returns CDR1 KGHSH and CDR2 LQKENI. Full variable domain (missing parts from reference TRBV18 and TRBJ2-5): NAGVMQNPRHLVRRRGQEARLRCSPMKGHSHVYWYRQLPEEGLKFMVYLQKENIIDESGMPKERFSAEFPKEGPSILRIQQVVRGDSAAYFCAATGGEQETQYFGPGTRLLVL.

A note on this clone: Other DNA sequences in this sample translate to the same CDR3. The CDR3 sequence: CASSLLAGVRNEQFF. The CDR3 region has the DNA TGTGCCAGCAGCTTGCTAGCGGGAGTAAGAAATGAGCAGTTCTTC. This sequence joins TRBV5-4 and TRBJ2-1; 10 bases line up with TRBD2. CDR1 SGHNT and CDR2 YYREEE come from the germline V gene (reference sequence). V trimming: 1 base; J trimming: 7 bases; junction bases outside the gene matches: 5. The CDR3 has 15 residues.

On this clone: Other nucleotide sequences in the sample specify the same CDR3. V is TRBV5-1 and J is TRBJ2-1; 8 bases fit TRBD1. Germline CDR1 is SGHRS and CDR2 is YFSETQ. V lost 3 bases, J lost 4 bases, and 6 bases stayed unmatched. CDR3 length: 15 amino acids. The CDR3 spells CASSSGTGPYNEQFF. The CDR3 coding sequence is TGCGCCAGCAGCTCGGGGACAGGCCCATACAATGAGCAGTTCTTC.

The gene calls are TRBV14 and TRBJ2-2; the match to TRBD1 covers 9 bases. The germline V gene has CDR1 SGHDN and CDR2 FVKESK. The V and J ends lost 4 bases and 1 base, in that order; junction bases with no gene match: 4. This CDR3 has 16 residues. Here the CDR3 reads CASSRTGGLNTGELFF. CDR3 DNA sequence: TGTGCCAGCAGCCGTACAGGGGGCCTGAACACCGGGGAGCTGTTTTTT.

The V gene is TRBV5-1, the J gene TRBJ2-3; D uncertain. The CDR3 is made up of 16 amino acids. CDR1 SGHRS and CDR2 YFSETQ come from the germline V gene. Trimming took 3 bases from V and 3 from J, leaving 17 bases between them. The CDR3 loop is CASSSSYLGPTDTQYF. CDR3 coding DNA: TGCGCCAGCAGCTCGTCCTATCTAGGCCCAACAGATACGCAGTATTTT.

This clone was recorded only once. This CDR3 is CASSSRLATQYF. Here the CDR3 DNA reads TGTGCCAGCAGTTCCCGACTAGCTACGCAGTATTTT. V gene TRBV28 combines with J gene TRBJ2-3; 7 bases are a match to TRBD2. The CDR3 is 12 residues long. Germline trimming cut 4 bases from V and 8 bases from J; bases unmatched to any gene: 3. Per the germline V gene, CDR1 is MDHEN and CDR2 is SYDVKM.

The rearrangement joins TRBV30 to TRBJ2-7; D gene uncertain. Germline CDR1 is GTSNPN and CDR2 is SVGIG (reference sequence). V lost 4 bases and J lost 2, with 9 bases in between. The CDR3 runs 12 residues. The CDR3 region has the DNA TGTGCCTGGACAAAGGGCCCCTACGAGCAGTACTTC. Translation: CAWTKGPYEQYF.

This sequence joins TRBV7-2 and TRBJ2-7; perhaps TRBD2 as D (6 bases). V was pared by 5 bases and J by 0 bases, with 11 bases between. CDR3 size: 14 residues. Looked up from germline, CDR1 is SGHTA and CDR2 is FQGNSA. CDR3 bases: TGTGCCAGCAGCCGGGACTCCTACTCCTACGAGCAGTACTTC. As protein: CASSRDSYSYEQYF.

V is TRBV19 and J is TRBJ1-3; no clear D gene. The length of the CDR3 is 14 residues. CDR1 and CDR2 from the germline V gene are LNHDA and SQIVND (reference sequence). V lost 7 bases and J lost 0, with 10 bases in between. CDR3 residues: CASISLFSGNTIYF. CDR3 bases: TGTGCCAGTATCAGCCTCTTCTCTGGAAACACCATATATTTT.

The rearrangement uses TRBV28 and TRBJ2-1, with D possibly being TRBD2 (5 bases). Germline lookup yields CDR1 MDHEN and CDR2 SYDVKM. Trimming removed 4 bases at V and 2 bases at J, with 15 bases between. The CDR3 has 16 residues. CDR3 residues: CASSSIGADPYNEQFF. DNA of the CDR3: TGTGCCAGCAGTTCAATTGGAGCGGATCCCTACAATGAGCAGTTCTTC.

In DNA form, the CDR3 reads TGTGCCAGCAGCCGACAGGGGGCGGATGGCTACACCTTC. It translates to CASSRQGADGYTF. The rearrangement links TRBV6-1 to TRBJ1-2; the match to TRBD1 covers 10 bases. The germline CDR1 and CDR2 sequences are MNHNS and SASEGT. This CDR3 is 13 amino acids long. Trimming took 6 bases from V and 6 from J; bases not matched to a gene: 4.

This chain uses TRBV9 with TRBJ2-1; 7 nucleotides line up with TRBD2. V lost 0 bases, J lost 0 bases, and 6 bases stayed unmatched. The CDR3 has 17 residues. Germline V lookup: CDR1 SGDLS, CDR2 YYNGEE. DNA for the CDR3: TGTGCCAGCAGCGTAGTGGGGGGAGGGCCCTCCTACAATGAGCAGTTCTTC. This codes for CASSVVGGGPSYNEQFF.

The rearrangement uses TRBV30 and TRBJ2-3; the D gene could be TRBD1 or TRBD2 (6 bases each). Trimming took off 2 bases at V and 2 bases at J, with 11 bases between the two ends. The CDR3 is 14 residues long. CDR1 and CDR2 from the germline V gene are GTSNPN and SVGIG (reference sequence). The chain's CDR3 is CAWSRGGYTDTQYF. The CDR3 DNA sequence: TGTGCCTGGAGTCGAGGGGGGTACACAGATACGCAGTATTTT. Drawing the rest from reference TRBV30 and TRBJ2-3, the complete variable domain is SQTIHQWPATLVQPVGSPLSLECTVEGTSNPNLYWYRQAAGRGLQLLFYSVGIGQISSEVPQNLSASRPQDRQFILSSKKLLLSDSGFYLCAWSRGGYTDTQYFGPGTRLTVL.

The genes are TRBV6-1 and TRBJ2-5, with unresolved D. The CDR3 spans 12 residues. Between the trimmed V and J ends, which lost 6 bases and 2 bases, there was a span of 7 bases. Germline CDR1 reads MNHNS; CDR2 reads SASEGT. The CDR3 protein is CASSHSQETQYF. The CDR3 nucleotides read TGTGCCAGCAGCCACAGTCAAGAGACCCAGTACTTC.

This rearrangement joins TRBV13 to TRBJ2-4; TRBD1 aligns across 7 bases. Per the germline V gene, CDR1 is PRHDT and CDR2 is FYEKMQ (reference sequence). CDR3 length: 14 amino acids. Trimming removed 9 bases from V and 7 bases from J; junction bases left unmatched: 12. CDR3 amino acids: CASLGQNQGNIQYF. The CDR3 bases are TGTGCCAGTCTGGGACAGAATCAGGGGAACATTCAGTACTTC.

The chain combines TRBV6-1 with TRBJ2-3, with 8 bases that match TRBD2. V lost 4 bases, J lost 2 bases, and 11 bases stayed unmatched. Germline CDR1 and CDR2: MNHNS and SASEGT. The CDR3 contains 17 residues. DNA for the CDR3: TGTGCCAGCAGTGGACCCGGGAGGGCAATTTCCACAGATACGCAGTATTTT. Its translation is CASSGPGRAISTDTQYF.